The sequence of this T cell receptor beta chain was determined in a study of T-cell reconstitution after alpha-beta-depleted transplantation in children. Study-wide points: At one year after transplant, newly produced T cells mostly accounted for T-cell counts and diversity. Several hundred expanded graft clones reportedly gave rise to the alpha-beta T cells present about two months after transplant.

This clonotype was detected ten times or more. What it binds is unknown. The CDR3 has 20 residues. From germline, CDR1 is SGHTA and CDR2 FQGTGA. V was clipped by 6 bases and J by 1 base, with 30 bases between them. The TCRbeta library incorporated unique molecular identifiers. TCRdb re-called the PCR reads through MiXCR, storing one row per CDR3 protein. The data contain fewer than 550,000 distinct CDR3 sequences, 11% of them singletons. The sample was PBMCs, mostly from graft donor cells, taken 180 days after TCRalphabeta/CD19-depleted stem cell transplant. The source of this sequence is a female patient between 2 and 15 years old who had a stem cell transplant for aplastic anemia, so the T cells may come from the graft donor. V gene TRBV7-3 combines with J gene TRBJ1-1; D might be TRBD1 (5 bases). The DNA of the CDR3 is TGTGCCAGCAGTTCTAGGGAGGGGTGGGAAACAGAAACTGGGAACACTGAAGCTTTCTTT. Translated, it gives CASSSREGWETETGNTEAFF.